Below are 30 T cell receptor beta chains sequenced from a single sample in a study of cytomegalovirus exposure and HLA in healthy donors. Vbeta (60) and Jbeta (13) primers were used in the PCR. The table came from immunoSEQ multiplex PCR; TCRdb's copy has only in-frame clones and leaves some out. The table lists roughly 110,000 clones, about four fifths of them singletons. What was sequenced was PBMCs. These receptors were collected from a man over 45 in good health and CMV-seronegative.

This sequence joins TRBV11-2 and TRBJ2-3; no reliable D call. V lost 5 bases and J 1 base, leaving 10 bases between the germline ends. Per the germline V gene, CDR1 is SGHAT and CDR2 is FQNNGV. The CDR3 sequence is 14 residues long. DNA of the CDR3: TGTGCCAGCAGCCCCGGCCGGGGCACAGATACGCAGTATTTT. The encoded protein is CASSPGRGTDTQYF.

The chain is built from TRBV19 and TRBJ1-1; TRBD1 might be the D (6 bases). Trimming removed 6 bases from V and 2 bases from J, with 16 bases in between. Germline V gene lookup returns CDR1 LNHDA and CDR2 SQIVND (reference sequence). The CDR3 consists of 15 residues. The CDR3 region is CASRQGAWPNTEAFF. CDR3 nucleotide sequence: TGTGCCAGTAGACAGGGAGCGTGGCCAAACACTGAAGCTTTCTTT.

The chain employs TRBV10-2 and TRBJ1-1; TRBD1 aligns across 7 bases. Germline assignment: CDR1 WSHSY and CDR2 SAAADI. V was pared by 4 bases and J by 6 bases, with 2 bases of the junction left unmatched. The CDR3 runs 12 residues. CDR3: CASSGTGAEAFF. CDR3 DNA: TGCGCCAGCAGTGGGACAGGCGCTGAAGCTTTCTTT.

The chain joins TRBV6-5 to TRBJ1-6, with D perhaps TRBD1 (6 bases). Between the trimmed V and J ends, which lost 2 bases and 9 bases, there was a span of 11 bases. This CDR3 contains 14 residues. The germline V gene has CDR1 MNHEY and CDR2 SVGAGI. The CDR3 nucleotides read TGTGCCAGCAGTTACATGCAGGGGAGTTCACCCCTCCACTTT. Residues: CASSYMQGSSPLHF.

A few counts support this clone. The J gene is TRBJ2-7, the V gene TRBV6-5; 9 positions match TRBD1. The length of the CDR3 is 15 residues. Losses at the gene ends were 6 bases for V and 5 bases for J; bases not matched to a gene: 11. The germline V gene encodes CDR1 MNHEY and CDR2 SVGAGI. The CDR3 DNA follows: TGTGCCAGCAGAAAACTACAGGGGGCGCGGAACGAGCAGTACTTC. Translating it yields CASRKLQGARNEQYF.

The gene calls are TRBV2 and TRBJ2-5; TRBD1 matches at 8 bases. The junction had 12 bases not matched to a gene; V was cut back by 7 bases and J by 5 bases. In germline, CDR1 is SNHLY, CDR2 FYNNEI. This CDR3 is built from 15 residues. As DNA, the CDR3 is TGTGCCAGCAATCCCCAGACAGGGGCTTCGGAGACCCAGTACTTC. This sequence encodes CASNPQTGASETQYF. The whole variable domain, remainder taken from reference TRBV2 and TRBJ2-5, is EPEVTQTPSHQVTQMGQEVILRCVPISNHLYFYWYRQILGQKVEFLVSFYNNEISEKSEIFDDQFSVERPDGSNFTLKIRSTKLEDSAMYFCASNPQTGASETQYFGPGTRLLVL.

The genes are TRBV7-9 and TRBJ1-1, with TRBD1 matching over 9 bases. The CDR3 totals 15 residues. The junction had 9 bases not matched to a gene; V was cut back by 5 bases and J by 5 bases. Germline assignment: CDR1 SEHNR and CDR2 FQNEAQ (reference sequence). Here the CDR3 DNA reads TGTGCCAGCAGCAGTCCGGGGACAGGGTTGACTGAAGCTTTCTTT. Translation: CASSSPGTGLTEAFF.

The chain carries TRBV5-4 and TRBJ2-2; TRBD1 matches at 7 bases. V dropped 7 bases and J dropped 3; count of bases not matched to a gene: 9. The CDR3 has 15 amino acids. Germline V lookup: CDR1 SGHNT, CDR2 YYREEE (reference sequence). As DNA, the CDR3 is TGTGCCAGCCATAGTCCGGGACAGTACACCGGGGAGCTGTTTTTT. This translates into CASHSPGQYTGELFF.

This clone was seen a handful of times. The sample contains more than one DNA sequence encoding this CDR3. V is TRBV7-2 and J is TRBJ2-7, with 11 bases aligning to TRBD2. V shed 5 bases and J 2 bases; nucleotides not matched to a gene: 5. The CDR3 covers 15 residues. Germline V lookup: CDR1 SGHTA, CDR2 FQGNSA. The CDR3 DNA sequence: TGTGCCAGCAGCCCCACTAGCGGGGGTACCTACGAGCAGTACTTC. Its protein product is CASSPTSGGTYEQYF.

The CDR3 is CASSPGQEFGQPQHF. CDR3 bases: TGTGCCAGTAGTCCAGGACAGGAGTTTGGGCAGCCCCAGCATTTT. The rearrangement joins TRBV19 to TRBJ1-5; TRBD1 matches 7 bases. In germline, CDR1 is LNHDA, CDR2 SQIVND (reference sequence). The CDR3 totals 15 residues. With V trimmed by 5 bases and J by 7 bases, 11 bases remained unmatched.

The chain uses TRBV25-1 and TRBJ1-2; no definite D call. The length of the CDR3 is 12 residues. The V gene lost 4 bases and the J gene lost 7 bases, with 10 bases spanning the gap. Looked up from germline, CDR1 is MGHDK and CDR2 is SYGVNS. The CDR3 region is CASSALALGYTF. CDR3 nucleotides: TGTGCCAGCAGTGCGTTAGCTCTTGGCTACACCTTC.

V is TRBV19 and J is TRBJ1-1; 7 nucleotides align to TRBD1. V was pared by 5 bases and J by 3 bases, with 3 bases of the junction left unmatched. The germline V gene encodes CDR1 LNHDA and CDR2 SQIVND (reference sequence). CDR3 size: 13 residues. CDR3 in amino acids: CASSPQGDTEAFF. The CDR3 DNA follows: TGTGCCAGTAGTCCCCAGGGGGACACTGAAGCTTTCTTT.

V usage is TRBV7-6 and J usage is TRBJ2-3, with 11 bases aligning to TRBD2. J was trimmed by 6 bases and V by 5 bases; bases with no gene match: 7. CDR1 and CDR2 from the germline V gene are SGHVS and FNYEAQ. The CDR3 sequence is 15 residues long. In DNA, the CDR3 is TGTGCCAGCAGCCTAAAACTAGCGGGGGCGGATACGCAGTATTTT. Amino acids: CASSLKLAGADTQYF.

The CDR3 is CASSLGQGNEKLFF. In DNA, the CDR3 is TGTGCCAGCAGCTTAGGCCAGGGAAATGAAAAACTGTTTTTT. The rearrangement uses TRBV7-8 and TRBJ1-4, with D perhaps TRBD1 (5 bases). This CDR3 is 14 amino acids long. V was shortened by 1 base and J by 5 bases, with 8 bases between the two germline ends. Germline values: CDR1 SGHVS, CDR2 FQNEAQ.

This sequence joins TRBV27 and TRBJ1-2, with D unclear. The CDR3 spans 14 residues. Germline CDR1 and CDR2: MNHEY and SMNVEV (reference sequence). The ends were cut back, 2 bases at V and 4 bases at J, with 11 bases in the middle. The CDR3 protein is CASSLSGRIYGYTF. DNA for the CDR3: TGTGCCAGCAGTTTAAGCGGCAGGATCTATGGCTACACCTTC.

CDR3 sequence: CASSLVVTSGVGSYEQYF. The CDR3, as DNA: TGTGCCAGCAGCTTAGTTGTTACGTCAGGGGTGGGCTCCTACGAGCAGTACTTC. The chain combines TRBV7-2 with TRBJ2-5, with D possibly TRBD1 on 6 matching bases. The J call is in doubt because the DNA end fits TRBJ2-7 better. Germline loops: CDR1 SGHTA, CDR2 FQGNSA. This CDR3 has 18 residues.

The chain links TRBV11-2 to TRBJ2-3, with D perhaps TRBD2 (7 bases). V lost 1 base to trimming and J lost 5 bases, with 10 bases between them. Per the germline V gene, CDR1 is SGHAT and CDR2 is FQNNGV. The CDR3 consists of 14 residues. In DNA form, the CDR3 reads TGTGCCAGCAGCTTAGGCGGGGGCCTAGATACGCAGTATTTT. Translation gives CASSLGGGLDTQYF.

This clone was seen a handful of times. The CDR3 protein is CASGVGSGGSDTQYF. CDR3 DNA sequence: TGTGCCAGTGGGGTGGGTAGCGGGGGGTCAGATACGCAGTATTTT. The V call is TRBV2, the J call TRBJ2-3; 10 nucleotides align to TRBD2. Germline assignment: CDR1 SNHLY and CDR2 FYNNEI. CDR3 length: 15 amino acids. Trimming cost V 9 bases and J 4 bases; bases outside gene matches: 10. Looking up the rest from reference TRBV2 and TRBJ2-3 gives the full variable domain: EPEVTQTPSHQVTQMGQEVILRCVPISNHLYFYWYRQILGQKVEFLVSFYNNEISEKSEIFDDQFSVERPDGSNFTLKIRSTKLEDSAMYFCASGVGSGGSDTQYFGPGTRLTVL.

This chain links TRBV19 with TRBJ1-1; 9 positions agree with TRBD1. Germline trimming cut 9 bases from V and 7 bases from J; bases unmatched to any gene: 6. This CDR3 contains 12 residues. Germline V CDR1 and CDR2: LNHDA, SQIVND (reference sequence). For the CDR3, the DNA is TGTGCCAGCGATGACAGGGGGTTTGAAGCTTTCTTT. Encoded protein: CASDDRGFEAFF.

This clone has at least ten counts. This chain links TRBV19 with TRBJ2-7, with unresolved D. The CDR3 sequence is 13 residues long. Trimming removed 5 bases from V and 0 bases from J, with 8 bases in between. Germline V CDR1 and CDR2: LNHDA, SQIVND (reference sequence). This chain's CDR3 is CASSWSVSYEQYF. CDR3 nucleotide sequence: TGTGCCAGTAGTTGGTCGGTCTCCTACGAGCAGTACTTC.

The V gene is TRBV7-9, the J gene TRBJ2-7; a weak D match, TRBD2 (5 bases). The V end was cut by 5 bases, the J end by 6 bases, with 17 bases between. Germline lookup yields CDR1 SEHNR and CDR2 FQNEAQ (reference sequence). The CDR3 has 14 amino acids. The CDR3 coding sequence is TGTGCCAGCAGCCGAAGGGAGAGCCATACCGAGCAGTACTTC. Protein: CASSRRESHTEQYF.

The V call is TRBV5-4, the J call TRBJ2-3, with 11 bases aligning to TRBD2. The germline V gene encodes CDR1 SGHNT and CDR2 YYREEE (reference sequence). Losses at the gene ends were 4 bases for V and 0 bases for J; bases not matched to a gene: 10. This CDR3 has 18 residues. The CDR3 bases are TGTGCCAGCAGCCGGGGACTAGCGGAATCCTATAGCACAGATACGCAGTATTTT. Translation: CASSRGLAESYSTDTQYF.

The chain has TRBV2 and TRBJ1-5; 8 bases align to TRBD1. V trimming: 6 bases; J trimming: 6 bases; junction bases outside the gene matches: 16. CDR3 size: 17 residues. The germline gives CDR1 SNHLY, CDR2 FYNNEI. The CDR3: CASRSTGAAPESQPQHF. The CDR3 bases are TGTGCCAGCAGATCGACAGGGGCCGCCCCAGAGTCTCAGCCCCAGCATTTT.

The sample holds a few counts of this clone. The J gene is TRBJ1-1, the V gene TRBV10-1; no clear D gene. Between the trimmed V and J ends, which lost 4 bases and 1 base, there was a span of 7 bases. This CDR3 contains 13 residues. Germline V lookup: CDR1 WNHNN, CDR2 SYGVQD (reference sequence). DNA of the CDR3: TGCGCCAGCAGTGCCTCGGGGAACACTGAAGCTTTCTTT. It specifies CASSASGNTEAFF.

The V gene is TRBV5-5, the J gene TRBJ1-6; TRBD1 is a possible D gene (5 bases). The germline V gene has CDR1 SGHKS and CDR2 YYEKEE (reference sequence). The CDR3 has 15 residues. V lost 0 bases and J lost 6, with 10 bases in between. CDR3 region: CASSLGQFSNSPLHF. CDR3 bases: TGTGCCAGCAGCTTGGGACAGTTTAGTAATTCACCCCTCCACTTT.

This clone came up once. The chain has TRBV7-2 and TRBJ1-1; perhaps TRBD1 as D (6 bases). CDR1 SGHTA and CDR2 FQGNSA come from the germline V gene. Trimming cost V 2 bases and J 3 bases, with 16 bases left between them. The CDR3 has 16 amino acids. This CDR3 is CASSLLWGGADTEAFF. The CDR3 DNA is TGTGCCAGCAGCTTACTCTGGGGGGGCGCGGACACTGAAGCTTTCTTT.

CDR3 sequence: CASSTGTGNEQFF. The CDR3, as DNA: TGTGCCAGCAGCACCGGGACAGGCAATGAGCAGTTCTTC. The V gene is TRBV6-6, the J gene TRBJ2-1; TRBD1 agrees at 8 bases. With 6 bases clipped from V and 6 bases from J, the junction kept 4 bases outside the gene matches. CDR3 length: 13 amino acids. Germline V gene sequence: CDR1 MNHNY, CDR2 SVGAGI (reference sequence).

This clone was detected once. The V and J genes are TRBV25-1 and TRBJ2-3, with a weak D call TRBD2 (7 bases). Trimming took 6 bases from V and 2 from J, leaving 15 bases between them. Germline lookup yields CDR1 MGHDK and CDR2 SYGVNS. This CDR3 region has 15 residues. The CDR3 bases are TGTGCCAGCAGGGTTGGGGGGGGCCTCACAGATACGCAGTATTTT. This translates into CASRVGGGLTDTQYF.

The genes are TRBV4-2 and TRBJ2-6, with 8 bases aligning to TRBD1. J gave up 1 base and V 0 bases, and 5 bases lay outside the gene matches. The CDR3 is 18 amino acids. Per germline, CDR1 LGHNA and CDR2 YNFKEQ. CDR3 nucleotides: TGTGCCAGCAGCCAAGAAACAGGGGGTAATTCTGGGGCCAACGTCCTGACTTTC. As protein: CASSQETGGNSGANVLTF.

This chain links TRBV27 with TRBJ2-5, with 16 bases fitting TRBD2. V shed 4 bases and J 4 bases; nucleotides not matched to a gene: 6. The germline gives CDR1 MNHEY, CDR2 SMNVEV (reference sequence). This CDR3 contains 17 residues. CDR3 DNA sequence: TGTGCCAGCAGTTACTCCGGGACTAGCGGGGGGGCAGAGACCCAGTACTTC. It codes for CASSYSGTSGGAETQYF.